The 28 T cell receptor beta chains below all came from one sample that was sequenced in a study of low-dose radiotherapy and immunotherapy resistance in tumors (dated by TCRdb to about 2022). Sequencing used an Illumina HiSeq 2500. To make first-strand cDNA, Superscript III was used along with a set of TRAV- and TRBV-specific primers so that both the TCRalpha and TCRbeta chains were covered. TCRs were amplified with Phusion for approximately 19 PCR cycles using a constant-region primer together with the adapter attached to the V primers. TCRdb reran the public reads through fastp at Q25 and MiXCR, keeping productive beta chains. Rows are combined by CDR3 protein, so each entry shows the most common genes and DNA. The sample records roughly 90,000 distinct CDR3 sequences, under 25% of which are singletons. Around 13% of the sample rests with the top ten. In the paper's terms, the time point label means: after trial treatment. Read against the paper, the sample's treatment or condition label means: LDRT plus nivolumab, ipilimumab, low-dose cyclophosphamide and aspirin (RACIN trial).

The sequencing used PBMCs, collected after low-dose radiotherapy plus immunotherapy. Every receptor here comes from a female donor with ovarian cancer.

In this sample, this clonotype turned up many times. The chain joins TRBV6-5 to TRBJ2-1; no firm D call. The CDR3 covers 14 residues. The germline V and J ends were trimmed by 5 bases and 6 bases, with 14 bases remaining between them. Germline V gives CDR1 MNHEY, CDR2 SVGAGI. CDR3 loop: CASSPLAPRNEQFF. The DNA for the CDR3 is TGTGCCAGCAGTCCGCTGGCCCCTCGCAATGAGCAGTTCTTC.

Ten or more counts support this clonotype. The chain combines TRBV24-1 with TRBJ2-1; TRBD1 agrees at 8 bases. Germline V gene data show CDR1 as KGHDR and CDR2 as SFDVKD. This CDR3 is built from 16 residues. V was pared by 4 bases and J by 5 bases, with 9 bases of the junction left unmatched. The CDR3 here is CATSDLGQGNNNEQFF. Written as DNA, the CDR3 is TGTGCCACCAGTGACCTCGGACAGGGCAACAACAATGAGCAGTTCTTC.

This clonotype was seen ten or more times. The chain has TRBV6-2 or TRBV6-3 and TRBJ2-1, with 10 bases fitting TRBD1. Germline values: CDR1 MNHEY, CDR2 SVGEGT. The V segment lost 2 bases and the J segment 4 bases; nucleotides outside the gene matches: 14. CDR3 length: 19 amino acids. CDR3 protein: CASSYLWDRGPGGYNEQFF. In nucleotides, the CDR3 is TGTGCCAGCAGTTACCTGTGGGACAGGGGACCCGGCGGGTACAATGAGCAGTTCTTC.

In its sample, this clonotype was seen many times. The rearrangement uses TRBV15 and TRBJ1-3; D is ambiguous. The V gene lost 6 bases and the J gene lost 7 bases, with 19 bases spanning the gap. The CDR3 runs 15 residues. Germline CDR1 and CDR2: LNHNV and YYDKDF (reference sequence). The CDR3 is CATRRSIVGGNTIYF. Written as DNA, the CDR3 is TGTGCCACCAGGAGATCTATCGTCGGAGGGAACACCATATATTTT.

Comment on this clonotype: A far larger clone is only one base removed, so a read error is likely. The chain combines TRBV6-2 or TRBV6-3 with TRBJ2-7; D is tentatively TRBD1 or TRBD2 (6 bases each). CDR1 and CDR2 (germline): MNHEY, SVGEGT. This CDR3 contains 13 residues. CDR3 amino acids: CASSYRGLYELYF. For the CDR3, the DNA is TGTGCCAGCAGTTATCGGGGGCTGTACGAGCTGTACTTC.

V and J are TRBV11-3 and TRBJ2-2, with TRBD1 as a possible D gene (5 bases). This CDR3 is 14 amino acids long. V was clipped by 3 bases and J by 5 bases, with 10 bases between them. CDR1 is SGHNT, CDR2 YENEEA, per germline. The CDR3 DNA follows: TGTGCCAGCAGCTTGCAGGGATGGACCGGGGAGCTGTTTTTT. Its protein product is CASSLQGWTGELFF.

The chain uses TRBV10-3 and TRBJ2-7; D perhaps matches TRBD1 (5 bases). The V and J ends lost 2 bases and 2 bases respectively, with 7 bases between them. Germline V gene data show CDR1 as ENHRY and CDR2 as SYGVKD. CDR3 size: 13 residues. Written as DNA, the CDR3 is TGTGCCATCAGTGAGGCAGGGACCTACGAGCAGTACTTC. Translating it yields CAISEAGTYEQYF.

This chain uses TRBV20-1 with TRBJ2-4; D call uncertain. Germline CDR1 and CDR2: DFQATT and SNEGSKA (reference sequence). The CDR3 length is 18 residues. The V end lost 0 bases, the J end lost 0 bases, and 18 bases lay between the germline ends. The DNA for the CDR3 is TGCAGTGCTAGAGATCGGTTAGGGTTTGGAATAGCCAAAAACATTCAGTACTTC. Residues: CSARDRLGFGIAKNIQYF.

This clonotype was observed at least ten times. The rearrangement uses TRBV13 and TRBJ2-3; tentatively, D is TRBD2 (5 bases). Trimming removed 1 base from V and 3 bases from J, with 11 bases in between. The CDR3 is 15 amino acids. The germline CDR1 and CDR2 sequences are PRHDT and FYEKMQ (reference sequence). In nucleotides, the CDR3 is TGTGCCAGCAGCTTAGAAGGTCGGAGGACAGATACGCAGTATTTT. Translating it yields CASSLEGRRTDTQYF.

This clonotype was counted only a few times. This sequence joins TRBV5-1 and TRBJ1-1; D remains ambiguous. Between the trimmed V and J ends, which lost 2 bases and 1 base, there was a span of 9 bases. The CDR3 is made up of 14 amino acids. The germline V gene has CDR1 SGHRS and CDR2 YFSETQ. The CDR3 bases are TGCGCCAGCAGCTTAGACGGCCAGAACACTGAAGCTTTCTTT. This sequence encodes CASSLDGQNTEAFF.

This clonotype was detected ten times or more. The CDR3 nucleotides read TGTGCCAGCAGCTTGGGAACAGGGGGCACTGAAGCTTTCTTT. Protein sequence: CASSLGTGGTEAFF. J is TRBJ1-1 and V is TRBV5-8, with 8 bases matching TRBD1. The CDR3 runs to 14 residues. The V gene end was trimmed by 0 bases and the J gene end by 4 bases; junction bases not matched to a gene: 2. Per the germline V gene, CDR1 is SGHTS and CDR2 is YDEGEE.

This clonotype was seen at least ten times. This sequence joins TRBV19 and TRBJ2-1; 12 bases are a match to TRBD2. Per germline, CDR1 LNHDA and CDR2 SQIVND (reference sequence). This CDR3 is built from 20 residues. The trim removed 4 bases at V and 2 bases at J, leaving 15 bases unmatched. CDR3 DNA: TGTGCCAGTAGTACCCCGTCGACTAGCGGGAGTTTCCGAACCTACAATGAGCAGTTCTTC. It is translated as CASSTPSTSGSFRTYNEQFF.

As concerns this clonotype: Only one base separates this from a far larger clonotype, so it likely reflects a read error. The chain carries TRBV6-6 and TRBJ2-7; 7 bases are a match to TRBD2. Germline V gene lookup returns CDR1 MNHNY and CDR2 SVGAGI (reference sequence). V was pared by 6 bases and J by 7 bases, with 15 bases of the junction left unmatched. This CDR3 has 15 residues. This CDR3 is CASRMTSSVYNEQYF. CDR3 DNA sequence: TGTGCCAGCAGGATGACTAGCAGCGTTTACAATGAGCAGTACTTC.

This clonotype has ten or more counts. The CDR3 protein is CASSLIWGPYEQYF. CDR3 DNA: TGTGCCAGCAGTTTAATCTGGGGGCCCTACGAGCAGTACTTC. This rearrangement joins TRBV12-3 or TRBV12-4 to TRBJ2-7, with a weak D call TRBD1 (6 bases). Between the trimmed V and J ends, which lost 2 bases and 2 bases, there was a span of 10 bases. The CDR3 is 14 residues long.

The V gene is TRBV5-8, the J gene TRBJ2-5, with no clear D. Germline V CDR1 and CDR2: SGHTS, YDEGEE. Trimming pared 2 bases from V and 0 bases from J, leaving 8 bases between. The CDR3 runs 14 residues. The DNA of the CDR3 is TGTGCCAGCAGCTTAGTCAGCGACCAAGAGACCCAGTACTTC. It encodes CASSLVSDQETQYF. The full variable domain, in which reference TRBV5-8 and TRBJ2-5 provide the parts outside the CDR3, is EAGVTQSPTHLIKTRGQQATLRCSPISGHTSVYWYQQALGLGLQFLLWYDEGEERNRGNFPPRFSGRQFPNYSSELNVNALELEDSALYLCASSLVSDQETQYFGPGTRLLVL.

This clonotype was seen at least ten times. J is TRBJ2-3 and V is TRBV6-2 or TRBV6-3; possible D gene TRBD2, 5 bases. The CDR3 consists of 14 residues. V was clipped by 5 bases and J by 0 bases, with 9 bases between them. The germline gives CDR1 MNHEY, CDR2 SVGEGT. The CDR3 reads CASSDGVSTDTQYF. The DNA of the CDR3 is TGTGCCAGCAGTGACGGGGTTAGCACAGATACGCAGTATTTT.

There are many counts of this clonotype. The V call is TRBV14, the J call TRBJ2-2, with 8 nucleotides matching TRBD1. The CDR3 length is 15 residues. Trimming took 1 base from V and 5 from J; bases not matched to a gene: 3. Germline assignment: CDR1 SGHDN and CDR2 FVKESK. CDR3: CASSQVQGATGELFF. The CDR3 bases are TGTGCCAGCAGCCAAGTCCAGGGGGCTACCGGGGAGCTGTTTTTT. The whole variable domain, remainder taken from reference TRBV14 and TRBJ2-2, is EAGVTQFPSHSVIEKGQTVTLRCDPISGHDNLYWYRRVMGKEIKFLLHFVKESKQDESGMPNNRFLAERTGGTYSTLKVQPAELEDSGVYFCASSQVQGATGELFFGEGSRLTVL.

Ten or more counts support this clonotype. The chain employs TRBV14 and TRBJ2-2, with D unclear. V lost 4 bases, J lost 6 bases, and 12 bases lay in between. Germline V gene sequence: CDR1 SGHDN, CDR2 FVKESK. The CDR3 totals 14 residues. CDR3 protein: CASSPLRYPGELFF. Written as DNA, the CDR3 is TGTGCCAGCAGCCCACTCAGATACCCCGGGGAGCTGTTTTTT.

This clonotype was seen at least ten times. The chain couples TRBV7-2 to TRBJ2-5; the D gene is possibly TRBD1 (5 bases). CDR3 size: 14 residues. V lost 4 bases, J lost 2 bases, and 11 bases lay in between. Germline V gene lookup returns CDR1 SGHTA and CDR2 FQGNSA. The DNA for the CDR3 is TGTGCCAGCAGCTATTACCGACAGCAAGAGACCCAGTACTTC. Translating gives CASSYYRQQETQYF. Full variable domain (remainder filled in from reference TRBV7-2 and TRBJ2-5): GAGVSQSPSNKVTEKGKDVELRCDPISGHTALYWYRQSLGQGLEFLIYFQGNSAPDKSGLPSDRFSAERTGGSVSTLTIQRTQQEDSAVYLCASSYYRQQETQYFGPGTRLLVL.

This clonotype showed up many times. The chain couples TRBV11-3 to TRBJ1-1; TRBD1 might be the D (6 bases). V was trimmed by 2 bases and J by 3 bases, leaving 10 bases between them. This CDR3 has 14 amino acids. Germline CDR1 reads SGHNT; CDR2 reads YENEEA. DNA of the CDR3: TGTGCCAGCAGCTTAACCGGACAGTACACTGAAGCTTTCTTT. Encoded protein: CASSLTGQYTEAFF.

This clonotype showed up many times. The chain uses TRBV7-3 and TRBJ1-1; weak D call: TRBD1 (5 bases). V was clipped by 5 bases and J by 0 bases, with 7 bases between them. The V gene's germline CDR1 is SGHTA and CDR2 FQGTGA. This CDR3 has 13 amino acids. CDR3 loop: CASSARVNTEAFF. DNA for the CDR3: TGTGCCAGCAGCGCCAGGGTGAACACTGAAGCTTTCTTT. The whole variable domain, remainder taken from reference TRBV7-3 and TRBJ1-1, is GAGVSQTPSNKVTEKGKYVELRCDPISGHTALYWYRQSLGQGPEFLIYFQGTGAADDSGLPNDRFFAVRPEGSVSTLKIQRTERGDSAVYLCASSARVNTEAFFGQGTRLTVV.

The rearrangement links TRBV20-1 to TRBJ2-2; D is ambiguous. From germline, CDR1 is DFQATT and CDR2 SNEGSKA (reference sequence). This CDR3 is built from 14 residues. Trimming took 3 bases from V and 0 from J, leaving 8 bases between them. DNA of the CDR3: TGCAGTGCTAGTGCCGACACGAACACCGGGGAGCTGTTTTTT. It yields the protein CSASADTNTGELFF.

About this clonotype: A far bigger clonotype differs at one base, so this is likely a read error. The J gene is TRBJ2-1, the V gene TRBV28, with a weak D call TRBD1 (6 bases). The V end lost 6 bases, the J end lost 10 bases, and 19 bases lay between the germline ends. CDR3 size: 14 residues. CDR1 MDHEN and CDR2 SYDVKM come from the germline V gene. The CDR3 DNA follows: TGTGCCAGCAGAGGACAAGGGGGTCTCTACGAGCAGTTCTTC. Protein sequence: CASRGQGGLYEQFF.

This clonotype has a count of ten or more. This rearrangement joins TRBV11-2 to TRBJ2-2; D not resolved. The germline V and J ends were trimmed by 1 base and 0 bases, with 12 bases remaining between them. The length of the CDR3 is 17 residues. CDR1 and CDR2 from the germline V gene are SGHAT and FQNNGV. In DNA form, the CDR3 reads TGTGCCAGCAGCTTAGTTCGACGGTTAACGAACACCGGGGAGCTGTTTTTT. Its protein product is CASSLVRRLTNTGELFF.

This clonotype was recorded many times. The V and J genes are TRBV6-6 and TRBJ2-5; no clear D gene. Trimming cost V 2 bases and J 2 bases, with 12 bases left between them. The CDR3 is 15 amino acids. The germline V gene has CDR1 MNHNY and CDR2 SVGAGI (reference sequence). CDR3 nucleotides: TGTGCCAGCAGTTACCCCAGGTTGGGACAAGAGACCCAGTACTTC. This gives the protein CASSYPRLGQETQYF.

This clonotype occurred many times. The chain links TRBV19 to TRBJ1-2; 8 bases agree with TRBD1. Germline values: CDR1 LNHDA, CDR2 SQIVND (reference sequence). J lost 6 bases, V lost 7 bases, and 7 bases had no gene match. This CDR3 has 13 amino acids. CDR3 sequence (DNA): TGTGCCAGTACCCTGGACAGGGTTGATGGCTACACCTTC. This encodes CASTLDRVDGYTF.

V and J are TRBV5-4 and TRBJ2-5, with 10 bases fitting TRBD2. The CDR3 is made up of 15 amino acids. The germline gives CDR1 SGHNT, CDR2 YYREEE (reference sequence). V was pared by 3 bases and J by 1 base, with 3 bases of the junction left unmatched. The CDR3 protein is CASSSSGRGQETQYF. The CDR3 nucleotides read TGTGCCAGCAGCTCTAGCGGGAGAGGCCAAGAGACCCAGTACTTC.

This clonotype was picked up many times. The chain combines TRBV19 with TRBJ1-6, with 11 nucleotides matching TRBD1. The CDR3 length is 14 residues. V shed 7 bases, J shed 7 bases, and the junction held 3 bases outside the gene matches. The germline CDR1 and CDR2 sequences are LNHDA and SQIVND (reference sequence). The CDR3 DNA reads as TGTGCCAGTACCGGGACAGGGGGAAATTCACCCCTCCACTTT. It yields the protein CASTGTGGNSPLHF.